This passage covers 3 T cell receptor beta chains from one sample sequenced in a study of cytomegalovirus exposure and HLA in healthy donors. Primers included in the PCR were 60 Vbeta and 13 Jbeta primers. Generated by immunoSEQ multiplex PCR, the TCRdb table keeps only in-frame clones and is missing some. This table holds about 100,000 clones, roughly 80% found once. Sequencing used PBMCs. The receptors derive from a woman between 55 and 75 years old in good health and CMV-seronegative.

This chain joins TRBV25-1 and TRBJ2-7, with 9 positions matching TRBD1. Germline assignment: CDR1 MGHDK and CDR2 SYGVNS. Trimming removed 4 bases from V and 2 bases from J; junction bases left unmatched: 6. The CDR3 is 15 residues long. The CDR3 DNA is TGTGCCAGCAGTGGGGGGACAGGGAGACCCTACGAGCAGTACTTC. Translating gives CASSGGTGRPYEQYF.

V and J are TRBV2 and TRBJ2-2; D unresolved. The germline CDR1 and CDR2 sequences are SNHLY and FYNNEI. This CDR3 comprises 15 residues. V lost 2 bases and J lost 4, with 11 bases in between. The CDR3 bases are TGTGCCAGCAGTGAAATCAGGATGGGCACCGGGGAGCTGTTTTTT. As protein: CASSEIRMGTGELFF.

The chain uses TRBV19 and TRBJ2-7, with D possibly TRBD1 on 7 matching bases. The CDR3 extends over 14 amino acids. CDR1 is LNHDA, CDR2 SQIVND, per germline (reference sequence). Trimming left V 5 bases short and J 4 bases short, with 15 bases between. CDR3 in DNA: TGTGCCAGTAGTGCCGGACAGGAGGGTTACGAGCAGTACTTC. It translates to CASSAGQEGYEQYF.